The next 9 T cell receptor beta chains were all read from a single sample in a study of shared clonotypes between healthy human individuals. Produced via immunoSEQ multiplex PCR; TCRdb's table is partial and in-frame only. The sample holds roughly 2.4 million clones, 95% seen once. The sequenced sample was naive CD4+ T cells sorted from blood. Subset indicated: CD45RA+ positively selected. These receptors were collected from a man aged 18 to 30 in good health.

This rearrangement joins TRBV7-2 to TRBJ1-3; maybe TRBD1 (6 bases). V was trimmed by 9 bases and J by 6 bases, leaving 18 bases between them. The CDR3 has 14 amino acids. CDR1 and CDR2 from the germline V gene are SGHTA and FQGNSA. Written as DNA, the CDR3 is TGTGCCAGTAAAATCGGACAGCAACCAAACACCATATATTTT. Its protein is CASKIGQQPNTIYF.

In its sample, this clone was seen once. This chain uses TRBV5-5 with TRBJ2-7; TRBD1 is a possible D gene (6 bases). Germline V gives CDR1 SGHKS, CDR2 YYEKEE (reference sequence). Deletions cut 4 bases from V and 7 bases from J, with 21 bases between. The CDR3 extends over 15 amino acids. The CDR3 DNA reads TGTGCCAGCAGCATAACCTCGGGACAAGGGTTGGAGCAGTACTTC. It yields the protein CASSITSGQGLEQYF.

The rearrangement uses TRBV30 and TRBJ1-6, with 10 bases identical to TRBD1. In germline, CDR1 is GTSNPN, CDR2 SVGIG (reference sequence). J was trimmed by 6 bases and V by 2 bases; bases with no gene match: 7. This CDR3 is 16 amino acids long. CDR3 sequence reads: CAWSSDGTGVNSPLHF. The CDR3 region has the DNA TGTGCCTGGAGTAGCGACGGGACAGGGGTTAATTCACCCCTCCACTTT.

V gene TRBV10-3 combines with J gene TRBJ2-1; D is unclear. The CDR3 is made up of 13 amino acids. V shed 5 bases and J shed 5 bases, with 10 bases lying between them. Germline CDR1 and CDR2: ENHRY and SYGVKD. CDR3 nucleotide sequence: TGTGCCATCAGTACCCGCCCTAACAATGAGCAGTTCTTC. It is translated as CAISTRPNNEQFF.

As regards this clone: Other DNA sequences within the sample encode an identical CDR3. The chain employs TRBV5-4 and TRBJ2-7; 7 bases are a match to TRBD2. The germline V gene has CDR1 SGHNT and CDR2 YYREEE (reference sequence). The CDR3 is made up of 15 amino acids. V was clipped by 1 base and J by 0 bases; unmatched bases: 4. The chain's CDR3 is CASSLRGGSSYEQYF. The CDR3 region has the DNA TGTGCCAGCAGCTTGCGCGGCGGGAGCTCCTACGAGCAGTACTTC. Full variable domain (missing parts from reference TRBV5-4 and TRBJ2-7): ETGVTQSPTHLIKTRGQQVTLRCSSQSGHNTVSWYQQALGQGPQFIFQYYREEENGRGNFPPRFSGLQFPNYSSELNVNALELDDSALYLCASSLRGGSSYEQYFGPGTRLTVT.

The chain recombines TRBV6-1 with TRBJ2-5; no clear D gene. Germline values: CDR1 MNHNS, CDR2 SASEGT. V was trimmed by 8 bases and J by 1 base, leaving 14 bases between them. The CDR3 sequence is 14 residues long. The CDR3, as DNA: TGTGCCAGCTCCCCCGGAGCGACCCAAGAGACCCAGTACTTC. Amino acids: CASSPGATQETQYF.

The chain carries TRBV6-1 and TRBJ2-7, with TRBD1 matching 10 bases. Germline values: CDR1 MNHNS, CDR2 SASEGT. Trimming at V came to 4 bases and at J to 6 bases, leaving 6 bases not matched to a gene. The CDR3 is made up of 14 amino acids. CDR3 DNA: TGTGCCAGCAGTGCCTCGGGACAGGGGTTCGAGCAGTACTTC. It is translated as CASSASGQGFEQYF.

The chain has TRBV6-6 and TRBJ2-3; no clear D gene. Germline V gene data show CDR1 as MNHNY and CDR2 as SVGAGI (reference sequence). The ends were cut back, 10 bases at V and 2 bases at J, with 13 bases in the middle. This CDR3 has 13 residues. The CDR3 protein is CANSRVPTDTQYF. The CDR3 nucleotides are TGTGCCAACAGCCGCGTACCCACAGATACGCAGTATTTT.

Concerning this clone itself: Within the sample, other DNA sequences also encode this same CDR3. The chain has TRBV6-5 and TRBJ2-3; TRBD2 is a possible D gene (6 bases). Trimming pared 3 bases from V and 0 bases from J, leaving 10 bases between. Germline CDR1 and CDR2: MNHEY and SVGAGI. The CDR3 totals 15 residues. This CDR3 reads CASSYSSASTDTQYF. In DNA form, the CDR3 reads TGTGCCAGCAGTTATTCTAGCGCCAGCACAGATACGCAGTATTTT.